This T cell receptor beta chain was recovered during a study of shared clonotypes between healthy human individuals. Study information: Per donor, CD8 memory used one plate, CD8 naive used two, CD4 memory used three and CD4 naive used three. Study-level results: With few donors, the genetic and exposure-history diversity represented was limited. Generation probabilities of non-shared clonotypes were lower (relative to those shared by all four donors). Naive subsets tended to show greater estimated richness than memory subsets.

Assay used: immunoSEQ multiplex PCR; TCRdb lists only in-frame clones, some missing. The table lists around 200,000 clones, over 85% of them singletons. Germline CDR1 MGHRA, CDR2 YSYEKL. The CDR3 length is 19 residues. The V and J ends lost 0 bases and 3 bases respectively, with 24 bases between them. The sample holds one count of this clone. What it binds is not known. The clonotype was recovered from a woman aged 30 to 39 in good health. The sequenced sample consisted of naive CD4+ T cells sorted from blood. Subset meaning: CD45RA+ positively selected. The rearrangement uses TRBV4-1 and TRBJ2-7; TRBD1 is a possible D gene (5 bases). In DNA form, the CDR3 reads TGCGCCAGCAGCCAAGAGCTGTGGGGAACAGGTTCATTTTTCTACGAGCAGTACTTC. Its translation: CASSQELWGTGSFFYEQYF.